The 26 T cell receptor beta chains below all came from one sample that was sequenced in a study of CD8+ T cells in alopecia areata. TCR sequencing used cDNA made by reverse transcription of extracted RNA. Method: immunoSEQ multiplex PCR; TCRdb's copy keeps in-frame clones and lacks some. Of some 170,000 clones in the sample, about 67% were seen once. The input for sequencing was CD8+ T cells sorted from blood, taken at week 0. The receptors were gathered from a human donor with alopecia areata.

Of note for this clone: This CDR3 is also generated by other DNA sequences in the sample. The chain employs TRBV29-1 and TRBJ2-2; TRBD1 might be the D (5 bases). This CDR3 comprises 14 residues. With 1 base removed from V and 6 bases from J, the gap between germline ends came to 12 bases. Germline loops: CDR1 SQVTM, CDR2 ANQGSEA. This CDR3 reads CSVEGQGGAGELFF. The CDR3 nucleotides are TGCAGCGTTGAAGGGCAGGGTGGGGCCGGGGAGCTGTTTTTT.

This chain joins TRBV7-9 and TRBJ2-1; TRBD2 matches 8 bases. Losses at the gene ends were 5 bases for V and 0 bases for J; bases not matched to a gene: 6. Germline CDR1 is SEHNR and CDR2 is FQNEAQ (reference sequence). This CDR3 contains 16 residues. DNA for the CDR3: TGTGCCAGCAGCGGACACAGCGGGAGCTCCTACAATGAGCAGTTCTTC. Translating gives CASSGHSGSSYNEQFF.

Here the CDR3 DNA reads TGTGCCAGCAGCTCCAAGCGGGGGAGTAGTTACAATGAGCAGTTCTTC. Translated, it gives CASSSKRGSSYNEQFF. The chain joins TRBV7-9 to TRBJ2-1; 8 bases map to TRBD2. CDR1 SEHNR and CDR2 FQNEAQ come from the germline V gene (reference sequence). This CDR3 has 16 amino acids. With V trimmed by 4 bases and J by 4 bases, 9 bases remained unmatched.

The count of this clone is one. The chain has TRBV25-1 and TRBJ1-2; D is possibly TRBD1 (5 bases). This CDR3 is 13 amino acids long. Trimming cost V 6 bases and J 6 bases, with 14 bases left between them. Germline CDR1 reads MGHDK; CDR2 reads SYGVNS. The CDR3: CASRDGADNGYTF. CDR3 sequence (DNA): TGTGCCAGCAGAGATGGGGCGGATAATGGCTACACCTTC.

This sequence joins TRBV6-1 and TRBJ1-1; unclear D gene. CDR1 and CDR2 from the germline V gene are MNHNS and SASEGT. Between the trimmed V and J ends, which lost 3 bases and 5 bases, there was a span of 4 bases. The CDR3 covers 11 residues. CDR3 in DNA: TGTGCCAGCAGTGATAGTACTGAAGCTTTCTTT. As protein: CASSDSTEAFF.

This chain uses TRBV13 with TRBJ2-1; perhaps TRBD1 as D (6 bases). The V end lost 2 bases, the J end lost 6 bases, and 14 bases lay between the germline ends. This CDR3 has 15 amino acids. From germline, CDR1 is PRHDT and CDR2 FYEKMQ (reference sequence). CDR3 sequence (DNA): TGTGCCAGCAGCTTAACGGCTGGACAGCGCAATGAGCAGTTCTTC. Translating it yields CASSLTAGQRNEQFF.

The chain links TRBV28 to TRBJ2-3; 11 nucleotides align to TRBD2. Germline V lookup: CDR1 MDHEN, CDR2 SYDVKM. This CDR3 has 16 amino acids. V trimming: 6 bases; J trimming: 8 bases; junction bases outside the gene matches: 13. The CDR3 region is CASSTTSGGPFFTQYF. For the CDR3, the DNA is TGTGCCAGCAGCACAACTAGCGGGGGCCCCTTTTTTACGCAGTATTTT.

V gene TRBV4-1 combines with J gene TRBJ2-2, with no clear D. This CDR3 is built from 13 residues. Trimming pared 1 base from V and 5 bases from J, leaving 5 bases between. Germline lookup yields CDR1 MGHRA and CDR2 YSYEKL. The CDR3 DNA sequence: TGCGCCAGCAGCCAAGGGGAAACCGGGGAGCTGTTTTTT. Amino acid sequence: CASSQGETGELFF.

The chain joins TRBV5-6 to TRBJ1-1; TRBD1 matches at 9 bases. Germline V lookup: CDR1 SGHDT, CDR2 YYEEEE. The CDR3 covers 14 residues. J was trimmed by 5 bases and V by 4 bases; bases with no gene match: 6. CDR3 residues: CASSPGTGLTEAFF. The CDR3 DNA sequence: TGTGCCAGCAGCCCAGGGACAGGGTTGACTGAAGCTTTCTTT.

V usage is TRBV19 and J usage is TRBJ1-5; D gene ambiguous. This CDR3 spans 14 amino acids. The V end was cut by 3 bases, the J end by 10 bases, with 16 bases between. CDR1 is LNHDA, CDR2 SQIVND, per germline (reference sequence). The CDR3 nucleotides are TGTGCCAGTAGTATGGGAGGTATCATATCACCCCAGCATTTT. This gives the protein CASSMGGIISPQHF.

The CDR3 nucleotides are TGTGCCAGCAGCTTACGGAACTCGGGGGGCCCGAGCACAGATACGCAGTATTTT. It specifies CASSLRNSGGPSTDTQYF. The chain links TRBV11-2 to TRBJ2-3; tentatively, D is TRBD2 (7 bases). The germline CDR1 and CDR2 sequences are SGHAT and FQNNGV. Between the trimmed V and J ends, which lost 2 bases and 0 bases, there was a span of 18 bases. The CDR3 runs 18 residues.

This clone was observed a handful of times. The chain couples TRBV7-9 to TRBJ2-1, with unresolved D. This CDR3 contains 13 residues. Germline CDR1 reads SEHNR; CDR2 reads FQNEAQ (reference sequence). V was trimmed by 9 bases and J by 0 bases, leaving 9 bases between them. CDR3 sequence: CASKSSSYNEQFF. CDR3 sequence (DNA): TGTGCCAGTAAAAGTAGCTCCTACAATGAGCAGTTCTTC. Full variable domain (rest looked up from reference TRBV7-9 and TRBJ2-1): DTGVSQNPRHKITKRGQNVTFRCDPISEHNRLYWYRQTLGQGPEFLTYFQNEAQLEKSRLLSDRFSAERPKGSFSTLEIQRTEQGDSAMYLCASKSSSYNEQFFGPGTRLTVL.

The V gene is TRBV5-1, the J gene TRBJ1-1; D is possibly TRBD1 (6 bases). Germline V lookup: CDR1 SGHRS, CDR2 YFSETQ. V lost 3 bases and J 8 bases, leaving 14 bases between the germline ends. There are 13 residues in the CDR3. The chain's CDR3 is CASSWTGQIEAFF. The CDR3 nucleotides are TGCGCCAGCAGCTGGACGGGACAAATAGAAGCTTTCTTT.

This chain joins TRBV30 and TRBJ2-2, with D uncertain. The V gene's germline CDR1 is GTSNPN and CDR2 SVGIG (reference sequence). Deletions cut 4 bases from V and 8 bases from J, with 8 bases between. CDR3 length equals 11 residues. CDR3 sequence (DNA): TGTGCCTGGACAGGTGGTGGGGAGCTGTTTTTT. Protein: CAWTGGGELFF. Variable domain in full (rest from reference TRBV30 and TRBJ2-2): SQTIHQWPATLVQPVGSPLSLECTVEGTSNPNLYWYRQAAGRGLQLLFYSVGIGQISSEVPQNLSASRPQDRQFILSSKKLLLSDSGFYLCAWTGGGELFFGEGSRLTVL.

The rearrangement joins TRBV30 to TRBJ2-7; D is uncertain. The CDR3 is 11 amino acids. Trimming shortened V by 0 bases and J by 5 bases, and 5 bases separated the two germline ends. Germline loops: CDR1 GTSNPN, CDR2 SVGIG (reference sequence). CDR3 sequence: CAWSVKDEQYF. The CDR3 DNA reads as TGTGCCTGGAGTGTAAAGGACGAGCAGTACTTC.

This chain joins TRBV29-1 and TRBJ1-2, with 7 positions matching TRBD1. The CDR3 is 13 amino acids. Losses at the gene ends were 3 bases for V and 2 bases for J; bases not matched to a gene: 3. Per germline, CDR1 SQVTM and CDR2 ANQGSEA. CDR3 nucleotides: TGCAGCGTTGAGGGGGACAGAAACTATGGCTACACCTTC. Protein: CSVEGDRNYGYTF.

The J gene is TRBJ2-5, the V gene TRBV19; D is possibly TRBD1 or TRBD2 (5 bases each). CDR1 and CDR2 (germline): LNHDA, SQIVND (reference sequence). This CDR3 contains 15 residues. Trimming took 5 bases from V and 0 from J, leaving 13 bases between them. The CDR3 is CASSGTLWNQETQYF. The CDR3 bases are TGTGCCAGTAGTGGGACGCTGTGGAACCAAGAGACCCAGTACTTC.

This chain connects TRBV2 to TRBJ1-2; 8 bases align to TRBD1. The CDR3 loop spans 14 amino acids. The germline V gene has CDR1 SNHLY and CDR2 FYNNEI. V was pared by 5 bases and J by 6 bases, with 8 bases of the junction left unmatched. In nucleotides, the CDR3 is TGTGCCAGCAGTCCCGGGACAGGCGAGAATGGCTACACCTTC. It codes for CASSPGTGENGYTF.

This clone was picked up one time. V usage is TRBV2 and J usage is TRBJ2-3, with D perhaps given as TRBD1 or TRBD2 (5 bases each). The length of the CDR3 is 14 residues. Trimming took 8 bases from V and 1 from J, leaving 13 bases between them. Germline CDR1 reads SNHLY; CDR2 reads FYNNEI. The CDR3, as DNA: TGTGCCAGCGGGGGATACGGGGGCACAGATACGCAGTATTTT. It yields the protein CASGGYGGTDTQYF.

The chain joins TRBV5-6 to TRBJ1-6; D unresolved. The germline gives CDR1 SGHDT, CDR2 YYEEEE. This CDR3 is built from 13 residues. Deletions cut 5 bases from V and 10 bases from J, with 13 bases between. The CDR3 protein is CASSPDDWSPLHF. The CDR3 DNA is TGTGCCAGCAGTCCTGACGATTGGTCACCCCTCCACTTT.

The chain employs TRBV6-1 and TRBJ1-5; a weak D match, TRBD1 (5 bases). V lost 2 bases and J lost 4, with 12 bases in between. This CDR3 is built from 15 residues. Germline lookup yields CDR1 MNHNS and CDR2 SASEGT. The CDR3 region is CASSESFPGNQPQHF. CDR3 nucleotides: TGTGCCAGCAGTGAAAGTTTCCCAGGGAATCAGCCCCAGCATTTT.

This chain uses TRBV30 with TRBJ2-1; TRBD1 matches 7 bases. Looked up from germline, CDR1 is GTSNPN and CDR2 is SVGIG (reference sequence). This CDR3 has 12 amino acids. The trim removed 5 bases at V and 7 bases at J, leaving 5 bases unmatched. CDR3 sequence reads: CAWQTGLNEQFF. DNA for the CDR3: TGTGCCTGGCAGACAGGGCTAAATGAGCAGTTCTTC.

The V call is TRBV4-1, the J call TRBJ1-2, with D maybe TRBD1 (5 bases). Germline assignment: CDR1 MGHRA and CDR2 YSYEKL. The CDR3 contains 13 residues. Trimming removed 4 bases from V and 7 bases from J, with 13 bases in between. The CDR3 region has the DNA TGCGCCAGCAGCCTCAGGGATTTAGGTGGCTACACCTTC. Translated: CASSLRDLGGYTF.

The chain links TRBV5-1 to TRBJ2-5; D is uncertain. The CDR3 extends over 10 amino acids. Germline lookup yields CDR1 SGHRS and CDR2 YFSETQ. The V end was cut by 6 bases, the J end by 5 bases, with 5 bases between. The CDR3 DNA sequence: TGCGCCAGCAAAGGGGAGACCCAGTACTTC. Protein product: CASKGETQYF. The variable domain in full, completed from reference TRBV5-1 and TRBJ2-5, reads KAGVTQTPRYLIKTRGQQVTLSCSPISGHRSVSWYQQTPGQGLQFLFEYFSETQRNKGNFPGRFSGRQFSNSRSEMNVSTLELGDSALYLCASKGETQYFGPGTRLLVL.

The chain carries TRBV5-6 and TRBJ2-7; 7 positions agree with TRBD1. This CDR3 is built from 14 residues. From germline, CDR1 is SGHDT and CDR2 YYEEEE. V dropped 5 bases and J dropped 3; count of bases not matched to a gene: 8. CDR3 coding DNA: TGTGCCAGCAGTCTTCCGACAGGGAGCTACGAGCAGTACTTC. It is translated as CASSLPTGSYEQYF.

V is TRBV5-1 and J is TRBJ2-3; D may correspond to TRBD1 or TRBD2 (6 bases each). Trimming took off 3 bases at V and 4 bases at J, with 9 bases between the two ends. This CDR3 has 13 residues. CDR1 is SGHRS and CDR2 is YFSETQ in the germline V gene. DNA of the CDR3: TGCGCCAGCAGCTGGAGGGGGGCAGATACGCAGTATTTT. Amino acids: CASSWRGADTQYF.